This T cell receptor beta chain was found in a study of human T cells and chemical hapten exposure. TCRdb used MiXCR to reprocess the RACE reads, holding one entry per CDR3 protein. The sample holds 75,000 to 90,000 distinct CDR3 sequences, 10% seen once. Time point specified: patch test 1, 2 weeks after DPC sensitization. The treatment here: therapeutic diphenylcyclopropenone sensitization with weekly scalp DPC. The material was whole blood, obtained in connection with sensitization to the hapten diphenylcyclopropenone (DPC). This TCR came from a woman aged 50 to 60 with alopecia areata. Some clones in this sample may be carry-over from other donors' samples.

This CDR3 reads CASSPVPGQGRNTEAFF. Here the CDR3 DNA reads TGTGCCAGCTCACCCGTCCCGGGACAGGGACGGAACACTGAAGCTTTCTTT. This chain uses TRBV18 with TRBJ1-1, with 9 positions matching TRBD1. The CDR3 runs to 17 residues. V gave up 3 bases and J gave up 1 base; unmatched junction bases: 9. Germline loops: CDR1 KGHSH, CDR2 LQKENI. The full variable domain, in which reference TRBV18 and TRBJ1-1 provide the parts outside the CDR3, is NAGVMQNPRHLVRRRGQEARLRCSPMKGHSHVYWYRQLPEEGLKFMVYLQKENIIDESGMPKERFSAEFPKEGPSILRIQQVVRGDSAAYFCASSPVPGQGRNTEAFFGQGTRLTVV.